These T cell receptor beta chains were read from a single sample in a study of monozygotic twins with inflammatory bowel disease. From the 5' RACE reads, TCRdb lists one entry per CDR3 protein and no DNA. This sample's table has around 220,000 distinct CDR3 sequences. The sample taken for sequencing was blood. The source is a human donor with ulcerative colitis or Crohn's disease, or a healthy co-twin of an affected twin (not recorded which). The CDR3 runs from the conserved cysteine through the conserved F or W.

>TRBJ1-2|TRBV6-5
CASSYSKANYGYTF
>TRBJ1-1|TRBV7-3
CASSSGQGATEAFF
>TRBJ2-7|TRBV20-1
CSARGDAGGSYEQYF
>TRBJ2-1|TRBV5-1
CASSPYTGGGEQFF
>TRBJ2-1|TRBV5-4
CASSLYGLYNEQFF
>TRBJ1-4|TRBV9
CASSGQNEKLFF
>TRBJ2-1|TRBV25-1
CASSAYIGLAGVSGDEQFF
>TRBJ1-2|TRBV7-2
CASRDGNGYTF
>TRBJ2-5|TRBV5-1
CASSGGGGETQYF
>TRBJ2-7|TRBV29-1
CSVETDRGGFYEQYF
>TRBJ1-2|TRBV5-1
CASSLSGRRSYTF
>TRBJ2-7|TRBV10-3
CAISEGTASSYEQYF
>TRBJ2-3|TRBV7-9
CASTPDRAYPDTQYF
>TRBJ1-1|TRBV9
CASSVEGRGRTEAFF
>TRBJ2-1|TRBV7-2
CASSRKAGTSYNEQFF
>TRBJ2-5|TRBV28
CASSLGTSGSRETQYF
>TRBJ2-7|TRBV19
CASTPGDRDSYEQYF
>TRBJ1-1|TRBV4-1
CASSQAQGSDTEAFF
>TRBJ1-5|TRBV12-3/TRBV12-4
CASSSTGGSRPQHF
>TRBJ2-7|TRBV27
CASSPTGTYEQYF
>TRBJ2-7|TRBV4-2
CASSQEQNPGLAFSYEQYF
>TRBJ2-7|TRBV5-6
CASSWRGTGKTNEQYF
>TRBJ2-7|TRBV14
CASSQVNQGPYEQYF
>TRBJ2-5|TRBV5-1
CASSLGQVETQYF
>TRBJ1-1|TRBV11-1
CASTTIATEAFF
>TRBJ1-6|TRBV27
CASSRQDYNSPLHF
>TRBJ2-5|TRBV7-2
CASSQITWETQYF
>TRBJ2-7|TRBV5-6
CASSLGPEVRGEQYF
>TRBJ1-4|TRBV12-3/TRBV12-4
CASTTDRLWGEKLFF
>TRBJ1-5|TRBV28
CASSLGTGGWHSGSQPQHF
>TRBJ2-3|TRBV9
CASSPRDGNTDTQYF
>TRBJ1-4|TRBV27
CASGPTGGLEKLFF
>TRBJ1-2|TRBV5-6
CASSPNAGSVYGYTF
>TRBJ2-2|TRBV2
CASSTTGGPDTGELFF
>TRBJ1-2|TRBV9
CASSADFYGYTF
>TRBJ2-1|TRBV7-9
CASSLTLVNEQFF
>TRBJ2-2|TRBV7-8
CASSLGAGGELFF
>TRBJ2-3|TRBV19
CASSMGWTSGASTDTQYF
>TRBJ2-3|TRBV15
CATSREAGGGTDTQYF
>TRBJ2-4|TRBV12-3/TRBV12-4
CASSLAPGGPQYF
>TRBJ1-4|TRBV30
CASAGTEKLFF
>TRBJ1-4|TRBV20-1
CSATDRHNEKLFF
>TRBJ1-4|TRBV7-9
CASSLVGQVNEKLFF
>TRBJ1-6|TRBV3-1
CASSQTNSPLHF
>TRBJ1-4|TRBV4-1
CASSHQATNTEKLFF
>TRBJ2-1|TRBV7-2
CASSLALGAYNEQFF
>TRBJ2-2|TRBV7-2
CASSLASGRAGELFF
>TRBJ2-1|TRBV7-3
CASSLGAYNEQFF
>TRBJ1-1|TRBV3-1
CASSQDTWGLTEAFF
>TRBJ2-3|TRBV7-3
CASSLSPRDYLATDTQYF
>TRBJ2-7|TRBV4-1
CASSQDPSSYEQYF
>TRBJ1-3|TRBV4-3
CASSQDAGRGRSSGNTIYF
>TRBJ2-5|TRBV5-1
CASSLLLGGQETQYF
>TRBJ1-1|TRBV20-1
CSARPLDTEAFF